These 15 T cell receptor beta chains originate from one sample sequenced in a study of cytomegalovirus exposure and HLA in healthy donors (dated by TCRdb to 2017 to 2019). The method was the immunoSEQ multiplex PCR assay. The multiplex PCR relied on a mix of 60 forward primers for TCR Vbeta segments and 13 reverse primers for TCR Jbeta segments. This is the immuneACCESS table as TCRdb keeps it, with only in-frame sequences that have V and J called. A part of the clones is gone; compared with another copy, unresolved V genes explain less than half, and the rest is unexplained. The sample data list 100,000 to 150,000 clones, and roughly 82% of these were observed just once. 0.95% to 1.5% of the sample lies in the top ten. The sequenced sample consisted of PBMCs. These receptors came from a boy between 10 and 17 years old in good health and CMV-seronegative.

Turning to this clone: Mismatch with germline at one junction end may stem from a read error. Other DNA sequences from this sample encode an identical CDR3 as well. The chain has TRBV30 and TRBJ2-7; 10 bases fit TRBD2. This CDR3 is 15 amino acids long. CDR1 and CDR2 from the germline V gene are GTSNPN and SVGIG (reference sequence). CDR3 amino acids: CAWSDYSGRTGEQYF. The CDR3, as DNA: TGCGCCTGGAGTGACTATAGCGGGAGGACCGGGGAGCAGTACTTC.

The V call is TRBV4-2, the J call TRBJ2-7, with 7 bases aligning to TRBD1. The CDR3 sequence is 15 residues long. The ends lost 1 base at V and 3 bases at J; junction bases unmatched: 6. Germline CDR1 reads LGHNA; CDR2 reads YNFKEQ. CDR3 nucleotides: TGTGCCAGCAGCCAAGCCCGTACAGGGGTCTACGAGCAGTACTTC. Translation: CASSQARTGVYEQYF.

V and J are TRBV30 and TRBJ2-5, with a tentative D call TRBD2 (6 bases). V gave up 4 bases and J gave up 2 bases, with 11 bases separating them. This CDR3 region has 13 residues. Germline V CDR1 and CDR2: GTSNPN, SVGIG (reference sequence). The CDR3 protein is CAWTPGVQETQYF. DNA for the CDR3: TGTGCCTGGACGCCGGGGGTACAAGAGACCCAGTACTTC.

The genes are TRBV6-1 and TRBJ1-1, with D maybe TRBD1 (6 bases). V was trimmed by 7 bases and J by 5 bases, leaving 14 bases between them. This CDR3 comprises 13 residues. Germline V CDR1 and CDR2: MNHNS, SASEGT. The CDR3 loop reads CASTVEGGTEAFF. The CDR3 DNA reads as TGTGCCAGCACCGTAGAGGGGGGGACTGAAGCTTTCTTT.

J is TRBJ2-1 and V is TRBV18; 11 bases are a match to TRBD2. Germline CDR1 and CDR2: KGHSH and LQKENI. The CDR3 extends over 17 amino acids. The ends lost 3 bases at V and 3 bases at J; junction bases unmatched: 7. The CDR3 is CASSPRLAGKYYNEQFF. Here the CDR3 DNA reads TGTGCCAGCTCACCTCGACTAGCGGGAAAATACTACAATGAGCAGTTCTTC.

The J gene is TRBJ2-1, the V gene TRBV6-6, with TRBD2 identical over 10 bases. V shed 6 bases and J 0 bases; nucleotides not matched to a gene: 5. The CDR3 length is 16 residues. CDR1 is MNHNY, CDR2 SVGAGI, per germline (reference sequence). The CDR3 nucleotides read TGTGCCAGCAGACCATCTAGCGGGAGCTCCTACAATGAGCAGTTCTTC. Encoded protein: CASRPSSGSSYNEQFF.

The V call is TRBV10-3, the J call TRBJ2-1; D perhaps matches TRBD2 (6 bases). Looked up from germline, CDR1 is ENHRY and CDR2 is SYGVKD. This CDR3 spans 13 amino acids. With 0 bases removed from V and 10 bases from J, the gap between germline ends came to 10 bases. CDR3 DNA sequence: TGTGCCATCAGTGAGTCAGGGACTCTGGAGCAGTTCTTC. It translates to CAISESGTLEQFF.

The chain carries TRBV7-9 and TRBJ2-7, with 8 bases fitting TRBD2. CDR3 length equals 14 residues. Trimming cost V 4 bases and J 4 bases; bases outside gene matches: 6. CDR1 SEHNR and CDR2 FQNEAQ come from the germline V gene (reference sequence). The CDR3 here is CASSSSGSGYEQYF. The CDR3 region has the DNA TGTGCCAGCAGCTCGAGCGGGAGCGGTTACGAGCAGTACTTC.

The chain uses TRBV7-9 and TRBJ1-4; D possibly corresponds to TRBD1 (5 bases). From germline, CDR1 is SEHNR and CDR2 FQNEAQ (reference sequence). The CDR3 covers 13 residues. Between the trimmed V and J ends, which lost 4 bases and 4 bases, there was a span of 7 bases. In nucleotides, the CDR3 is TGTGCCAGCAGCTCAGGGAATAATGAAAAACTGTTTTTT. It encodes CASSSGNNEKLFF.

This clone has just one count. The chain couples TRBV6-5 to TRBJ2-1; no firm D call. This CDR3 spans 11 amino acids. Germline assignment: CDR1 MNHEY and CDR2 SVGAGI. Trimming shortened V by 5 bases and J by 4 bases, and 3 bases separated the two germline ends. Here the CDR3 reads CASSQYNEQFF. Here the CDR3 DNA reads TGTGCCAGCAGTCAGTACAATGAGCAGTTCTTC.

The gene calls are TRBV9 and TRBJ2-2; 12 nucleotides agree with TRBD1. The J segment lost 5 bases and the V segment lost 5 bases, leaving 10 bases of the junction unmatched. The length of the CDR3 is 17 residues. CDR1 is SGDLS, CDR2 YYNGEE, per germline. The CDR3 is CASSLEGTGGRTGELFF. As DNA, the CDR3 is TGTGCCAGCAGTTTGGAGGGGACAGGGGGCCGGACCGGGGAGCTGTTTTTT.

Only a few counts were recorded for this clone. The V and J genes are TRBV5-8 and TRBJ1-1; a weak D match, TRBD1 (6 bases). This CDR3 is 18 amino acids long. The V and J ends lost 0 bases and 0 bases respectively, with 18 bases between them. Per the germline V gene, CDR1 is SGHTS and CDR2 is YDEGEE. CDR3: CASSLASDRRSLNTEAFF. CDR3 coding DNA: TGTGCCAGCAGCTTGGCGTCGGACAGAAGGTCCTTGAACACTGAAGCTTTCTTT.

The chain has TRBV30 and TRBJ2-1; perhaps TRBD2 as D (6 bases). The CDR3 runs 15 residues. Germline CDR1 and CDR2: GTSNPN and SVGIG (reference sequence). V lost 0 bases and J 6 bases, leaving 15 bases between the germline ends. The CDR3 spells CAWSVWGELPNEQFF. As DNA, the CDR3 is TGTGCCTGGAGTGTATGGGGGGAGCTGCCCAATGAGCAGTTCTTC. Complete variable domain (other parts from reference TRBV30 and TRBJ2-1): SQTIHQWPATLVQPVGSPLSLECTVEGTSNPNLYWYRQAAGRGLQLLFYSVGIGQISSEVPQNLSASRPQDRQFILSSKKLLLSDSGFYLCAWSVWGELPNEQFFGPGTRLTVL.

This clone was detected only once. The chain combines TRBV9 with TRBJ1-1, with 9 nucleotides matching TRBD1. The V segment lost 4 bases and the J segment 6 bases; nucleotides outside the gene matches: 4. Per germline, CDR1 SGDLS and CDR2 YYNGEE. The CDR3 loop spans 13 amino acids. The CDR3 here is CASSLRTGAEAFF. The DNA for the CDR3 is TGTGCCAGCAGCCTTCGGACAGGGGCTGAAGCTTTCTTT.

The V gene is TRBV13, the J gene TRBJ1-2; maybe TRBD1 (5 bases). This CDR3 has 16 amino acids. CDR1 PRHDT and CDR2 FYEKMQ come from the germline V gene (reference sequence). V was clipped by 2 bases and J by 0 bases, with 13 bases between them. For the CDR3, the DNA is TGTGCCAGCAGCTTAATCGGGGGTACAGCTAACTATGGCTACACCTTC. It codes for CASSLIGGTANYGYTF.